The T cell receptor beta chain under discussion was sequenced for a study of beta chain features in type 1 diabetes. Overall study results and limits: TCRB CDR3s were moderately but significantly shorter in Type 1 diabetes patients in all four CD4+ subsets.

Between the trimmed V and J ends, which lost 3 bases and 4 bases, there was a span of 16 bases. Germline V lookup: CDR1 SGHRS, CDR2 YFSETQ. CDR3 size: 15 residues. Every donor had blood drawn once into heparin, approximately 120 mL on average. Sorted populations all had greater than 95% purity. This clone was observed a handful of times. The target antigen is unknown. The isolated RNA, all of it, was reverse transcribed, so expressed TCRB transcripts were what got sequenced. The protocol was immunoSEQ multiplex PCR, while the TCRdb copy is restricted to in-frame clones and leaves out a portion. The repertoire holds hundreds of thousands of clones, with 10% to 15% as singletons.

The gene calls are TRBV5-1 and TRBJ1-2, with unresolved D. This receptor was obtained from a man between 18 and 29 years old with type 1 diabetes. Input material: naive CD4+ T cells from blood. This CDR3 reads CASSYQVGNSYGYTF. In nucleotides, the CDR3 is TGCGCCAGCAGCTACCAAGTCGGGAATTCCTATGGCTACACCTTC. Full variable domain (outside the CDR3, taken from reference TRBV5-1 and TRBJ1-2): KAGVTQTPRYLIKTRGQQVTLSCSPISGHRSVSWYQQTPGQGLQFLFEYFSETQRNKGNFPGRFSGRQFSNSRSEMNVSTLELGDSALYLCASSYQVGNSYGYTFGSGTRLTVV.